The 2 T cell receptor beta chains reported below all come from one sample, sequenced in a study of response to subunit inactivated influenza vaccine (dated by TCRdb to the late 2010s). The library was prepared using RT-PCR. This sample was sequenced with an Illumina HiSeq 2500. TCRdb redid the processing of the public reads, applying fastp at Q25 and MiXCR, and retained in-frame beta chains. Entries that share a CDR3 protein sequence are merged under the most common genes and DNA. The table for this sample lists more than 700,000 distinct CDR3 sequences; around 20% of them were counted only once. The ten top clones hold more than 8.5% of the sample. The sequencing used PBMCs from blood, collected roughly 5 days after vaccination. All receptors derive from a man aged 45-65 years who received an inactivated influenza vaccine. Donor details come from another sample of the same person, matched by shared clones.

This clonotype has a handful of counts. V and J are TRBV4-1 and TRBJ1-2, with a tentative D call TRBD1 (5 bases). The length of the CDR3 is 15 residues. Germline lookup yields CDR1 MGHRA and CDR2 YSYEKL. V lost 0 bases and J 8 bases, leaving 16 bases between the germline ends. Written as DNA, the CDR3 is TGCGCCAGCAGCCAAGATATTACAGGCCCGAGGGGCTACACCTTC. Amino acids: CASSQDITGPRGYTF.

This clonotype was counted a few times. The chain carries TRBV12-3 or TRBV12-4 and TRBJ1-4; 10 positions agree with TRBD1. The trim removed 8 bases at V and 6 bases at J, leaving 6 bases unmatched. CDR3 length: 14 amino acids. The CDR3 spells CASCTGTGDEKLFF. In DNA, the CDR3 is TGTGCCAGCTGCACCGGGACAGGGGATGAAAAACTGTTTTTT.